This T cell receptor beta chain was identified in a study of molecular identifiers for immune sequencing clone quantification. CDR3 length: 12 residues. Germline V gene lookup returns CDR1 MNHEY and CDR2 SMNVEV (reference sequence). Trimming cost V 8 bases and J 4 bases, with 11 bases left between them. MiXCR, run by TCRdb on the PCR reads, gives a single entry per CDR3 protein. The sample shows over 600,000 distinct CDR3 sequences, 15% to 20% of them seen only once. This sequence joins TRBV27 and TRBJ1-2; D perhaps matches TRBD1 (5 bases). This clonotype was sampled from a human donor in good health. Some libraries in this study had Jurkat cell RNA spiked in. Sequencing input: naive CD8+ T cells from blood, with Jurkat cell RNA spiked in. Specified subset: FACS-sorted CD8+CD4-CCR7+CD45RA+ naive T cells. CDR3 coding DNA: TGTGCCAGCGGGGACGGGGTCTATGGCTACACCTTC. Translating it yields CASGDGVYGYTF.